One sample yielded the 28 T cell receptor beta chains listed below, sequenced in a study of blood T cell repertoires in COVID-19. Measured with immunoSEQ multiplex PCR; TCRdb has only the in-frame clones, and not every one. The data contain a few hundred thousand clones, roughly 90% of them singletons. Source material: peripheral blood. These receptors all come from a woman between 50 and 59 years old with acute or convalescent COVID-19.

This clone came up once. V is TRBV6-5 and J is TRBJ1-2; D is unresolved. This CDR3 contains 14 residues. Trimming shortened V by 0 bases and J by 4 bases, and 9 bases separated the two germline ends. Germline loops: CDR1 MNHEY, CDR2 SVGAGI. CDR3 residues: CASSYSGRGYGYTF. Here the CDR3 DNA reads TGTGCCAGCAGTTACTCCGGACGGGGCTATGGCTACACCTTC.

The chain carries TRBV19 and TRBJ1-2, with no clear D. Germline V gene sequence: CDR1 LNHDA, CDR2 SQIVND (reference sequence). The CDR3 spans 15 residues. V was trimmed by 6 bases and J by 7 bases, leaving 21 bases between them. The CDR3 DNA reads as TGTGCCAGTAGCATATCGGGAGCTCGAAAGGTTGGCTACACCTTC. Its translation is CASSISGARKVGYTF. The variable domain in full, with the rest retrieved from reference TRBV19 and TRBJ1-2, is DGGITQSPKYLFRKEGQNVTLSCEQNLNHDAMYWYRQDPGQGLRLIYYSQIVNDFQKGDIAEGYSVSREKKESFPLTVTSAQKNPTAFYLCASSISGARKVGYTFGSGTRLTVV.

The V call is TRBV18, the J call TRBJ1-5; TRBD1 matches 8 bases. V lost 4 bases, J lost 4 bases, and 15 bases stayed unmatched. Germline V lookup: CDR1 KGHSH, CDR2 LQKENI. The CDR3 is 18 residues long. The CDR3 loop reads CASSLRGQGARGNQPQHF. The CDR3 DNA reads TGTGCCAGCTCACTTCGGGGGCAGGGGGCTAGAGGAAATCAGCCCCAGCATTTT.

This clone was detected once. The J gene is TRBJ1-5, the V gene TRBV6-5; maybe TRBD1 (5 bases). V was trimmed by 5 bases and J by 1 base, leaving 9 bases between them. CDR1 is MNHEY and CDR2 is SVGAGI in the germline V gene. CDR3 size: 14 residues. CDR3 sequence (DNA): TGTGCCAGCAGTCAGGGAGGGAGCAATCAGCCCCAGCATTTT. Translation gives CASSQGGSNQPQHF.

V and J are TRBV7-9 and TRBJ2-1, with 8 bases lining up with TRBD2. J was trimmed by 4 bases and V by 5 bases; bases with no gene match: 10. In germline, CDR1 is SEHNR, CDR2 FQNEAQ (reference sequence). The CDR3 sequence is 16 residues long. This chain's CDR3 is CASSREGAGGYNEQFF. In DNA form, the CDR3 reads TGTGCCAGCAGCCGGGAAGGGGCGGGGGGATACAATGAGCAGTTCTTC. The full variable domain, its missing parts supplied by reference TRBV7-9 and TRBJ2-1, is DTGVSQNPRHKITKRGQNVTFRCDPISEHNRLYWYRQTLGQGPEFLTYFQNEAQLEKSRLLSDRFSAERPKGSFSTLEIQRTEQGDSAMYLCASSREGAGGYNEQFFGPGTRLTVL.

This chain uses TRBV7-2 with TRBJ1-6, with unresolved D. V lost 5 bases to trimming and J lost 7 bases, with 15 bases between them. The length of the CDR3 is 15 residues. CDR1 SGHTA and CDR2 FQGNSA come from the germline V gene. The DNA of the CDR3 is TGTGCCAGCAGCCCGGAGGGTCAGTTGAATTCACCCCTCCACTTT. Encoded protein: CASSPEGQLNSPLHF.

The chain employs TRBV5-1 and TRBJ1-5; the D gene is possibly TRBD1 (5 bases). In germline, CDR1 is SGHRS, CDR2 YFSETQ. V was cut by 0 bases and J by 5 bases, with 6 bases left in between. This CDR3 has 13 residues. The CDR3 DNA is TGCGCCAGCAGCTTGGAGGGGTATCAGCCCCAGCATTTT. Protein: CASSLEGYQPQHF.

The CDR3 protein is CASSPRTSGHNEQFF. In nucleotides, the CDR3 is TGTGCCAGCTCACCACGGACTAGCGGTCACAATGAGCAGTTCTTC. This chain links TRBV18 with TRBJ2-1; 10 bases match TRBD2. Unmatched junction bases numbered 2, after V lost 1 base and J lost 5 bases. In germline, CDR1 is KGHSH, CDR2 LQKENI. This CDR3 has 15 amino acids.

The chain couples TRBV6-2 or TRBV6-3 to TRBJ2-5; D may be TRBD2 (7 bases). CDR3 length: 16 residues. Trimming took off 2 bases at V and 1 base at J, with 14 bases between the two ends. Germline values: CDR1 MNHEY, CDR2 SVGEGT. CDR3 amino acids: CASSYGGGALQETQYF. CDR3 DNA sequence: TGTGCCAGCAGTTACGGGGGGGGCGCACTCCAAGAGACCCAGTACTTC.

The rearrangement uses TRBV7-9 and TRBJ1-1, with D possibly matching TRBD1 (5 bases). The germline V and J ends were trimmed by 5 bases and 4 bases, with 23 bases remaining between them. Germline values: CDR1 SEHNR, CDR2 FQNEAQ (reference sequence). CDR3 length: 17 residues. CDR3 sequence: CASSLMDTAWGGTEAFF. The CDR3 DNA is TGTGCCAGCAGCCTAATGGACACGGCCTGGGGGGGCACTGAAGCTTTCTTT.

This clone was seen just once. The chain employs TRBV7-2 and TRBJ2-2; D is uncertain. Germline V lookup: CDR1 SGHTA, CDR2 FQGNSA. The CDR3 consists of 15 residues. V dropped 1 base and J dropped 2 bases, with 8 bases sitting between them. The CDR3 protein is CASSLDRENTGELFF. DNA for the CDR3: TGTGCCAGCAGCTTAGATCGAGAAAACACCGGGGAGCTGTTTTTT.

V is TRBV3-1 (or the pseudogene TRBV3-2) and J is TRBJ2-1; 10 nucleotides agree with TRBD1. This CDR3 is 15 amino acids long. Germline CDR1 LGHDT, CDR2 YNNKEL (reference sequence). V dropped 5 bases and J dropped 10; count of bases not matched to a gene: 11. The DNA for the CDR3 is TGTGCCAGCAGCTTCCCGGGACAGGGGACAGGGGAGCAGTTCTTC. The encoded protein is CASSFPGQGTGEQFF.

The rearrangement joins TRBV13 to TRBJ1-2; D gene unclear. CDR3 length equals 12 residues. V dropped 2 bases and J dropped 5 bases, with 6 bases sitting between them. CDR1 PRHDT and CDR2 FYEKMQ come from the germline V gene (reference sequence). CDR3 in amino acids: CASSLIGYGYTF. The CDR3, as DNA: TGTGCCAGCAGCTTAATCGGTTATGGCTACACCTTC.

The chain combines TRBV7-8 with TRBJ2-7, with 7 bases lining up with TRBD2. Per germline, CDR1 SGHVS and CDR2 FQNEAQ. With V trimmed by 5 bases and J by 0 bases, 7 bases remained unmatched. CDR3 length equals 15 residues. The CDR3 spells CASSLGEGLSYEQYF. CDR3 bases: TGTGCCAGCAGCCTAGGGGAGGGCCTCTCCTACGAGCAGTACTTC.

The J gene is TRBJ1-2, the V gene TRBV9, with D hard to call. CDR3 size: 14 residues. CDR1 and CDR2 from the germline V gene are SGDLS and YYNGEE. V was cut by 6 bases and J by 6 bases, with 18 bases left in between. The CDR3 protein is CASTRPGRRDGYTF. For the CDR3, the DNA is TGTGCCAGCACCCGACCGGGCAGGCGGGATGGCTACACCTTC.

Here the CDR3 DNA reads TGTGCCAGCAGTGACGCGGGACTAGCGGGGGGTCCCTGCACAGATACGCAGTATTTT. Amino acid sequence: CASSDAGLAGGPCTDTQYF. The chain recombines TRBV6-4 with TRBJ2-3; TRBD2 matches at 15 bases. The CDR3 loop spans 19 amino acids. J was trimmed by 1 base and V by 2 bases; bases with no gene match: 7. The germline gives CDR1 MRHNA, CDR2 SNTAGT.

The J gene is TRBJ1-1, the V gene TRBV20-1; maybe TRBD1 (6 bases). From germline, CDR1 is DFQATT and CDR2 SNEGSKA (reference sequence). The CDR3 is 11 amino acids. V was pared by 5 bases and J by 8 bases, with 12 bases between. The CDR3 nucleotides read TGCAGTGCTTACACCGGGACAGAAGCTTTCTTT. It specifies CSAYTGTEAFF.

The chain has TRBV29-1 and TRBJ1-1; unclear D gene. CDR3 length equals 13 residues. The V and J ends lost 4 bases and 0 bases respectively, with 9 bases between them. Germline CDR1 is SQVTM and CDR2 is ANQGSEA. CDR3 in amino acids: CSVAENMNTEAFF. CDR3 coding DNA: TGCAGCGTTGCGGAGAACATGAACACTGAAGCTTTCTTT. Together with reference TRBV29-1 and TRBJ1-1, the CDR3 gives the full variable domain: SAVISQKPSRDICQRGTSLTIQCQVDSQVTMMFWYRQQPGQSLTLIATANQGSEATYESGFVIDKFPISRPNLTFSTLTVSNMSPEDSSIYLCSVAENMNTEAFFGQGTRLTVV.

The rearrangement joins TRBV10-3 to TRBJ2-3, with TRBD2 matching over 7 bases. The germline gives CDR1 ENHRY, CDR2 SYGVKD. Trimming cost V 6 bases and J 5 bases; bases outside gene matches: 8. CDR3 length: 14 residues. The CDR3 DNA is TGTGCCATCAGCGGCGGGGGAGAGAAAGATACGCAGTATTTT. It is translated as CAISGGGEKDTQYF.

The chain couples TRBV11-2 to TRBJ1-2; D is uncertain. CDR1 and CDR2 from the germline V gene are SGHAT and FQNNGV. Trimming shortened V by 4 bases and J by 8 bases, and 14 bases separated the two germline ends. The CDR3 totals 13 residues. This CDR3 reads CASSSTPPEGYTF. The CDR3 region has the DNA TGTGCCAGCAGCTCCACGCCACCTGAGGGCTACACCTTC.

The chain combines TRBV7-4 with TRBJ2-3; a weak D match, TRBD2 (6 bases). Germline loops: CDR1 SGHVT, CDR2 SQSDAQ. V was trimmed by 6 bases and J by 4 bases, leaving 11 bases between them. The CDR3 runs 13 residues. CDR3 coding DNA: TGTGCCAGCAGTTTCAGACTAGCAGATACGCAGTATTTT. It yields the protein CASSFRLADTQYF.

This clone was observed a handful of times. This chain uses TRBV7-9 with TRBJ2-1; 8 bases align to TRBD1. The CDR3 sequence is 15 residues long. Germline trimming cut 1 base from V and 4 bases from J; bases unmatched to any gene: 3. Germline CDR1 and CDR2: SEHNR and FQNEAQ (reference sequence). The CDR3 DNA sequence: TGTGCCAGCAGCTTAGGGACAGGGCGTTACAATGAGCAGTTCTTC. Translation gives CASSLGTGRYNEQFF.

The chain joins TRBV5-1 to TRBJ1-1, with a weak D call TRBD1 (5 bases). CDR3 length: 14 residues. Trimming left V 4 bases short and J 0 bases short, with 10 bases between. Germline CDR1 reads SGHRS; CDR2 reads YFSETQ. The CDR3 sequence: CASSPSTVNTEAFF. The CDR3, as DNA: TGCGCCAGCAGCCCGTCGACAGTGAACACTGAAGCTTTCTTT.

V gene TRBV10-3 combines with J gene TRBJ1-6; D not resolved. Germline assignment: CDR1 ENHRY and CDR2 SYGVKD. Trimming took off 3 bases at V and 9 bases at J, with 9 bases between the two ends. This CDR3 is built from 13 residues. The CDR3 bases are TGTGCCATCAGTGACGTGACTAGTTCACCCCTCCACTTT. This translates into CAISDVTSSPLHF.

This clone was recorded only once. The chain couples TRBV20-1 to TRBJ2-3, with 8 bases fitting TRBD2. V shed 3 bases, J shed 1 base, and the junction held 6 bases outside the gene matches. CDR1 DFQATT and CDR2 SNEGSKA come from the germline V gene (reference sequence). The CDR3 contains 15 residues. The CDR3 protein is CSASFGRAGTDTQYF. CDR3 coding DNA: TGCAGTGCTAGTTTCGGGAGGGCCGGCACAGATACGCAGTATTTT.

The gene calls are TRBV24-1 and TRBJ1-1; 9 nucleotides align to TRBD1. Losses at the gene ends were 10 bases for V and 1 base for J; bases not matched to a gene: 3. The CDR3 consists of 13 residues. Germline V gene sequence: CDR1 KGHDR, CDR2 SFDVKD. DNA of the CDR3: TGTGCCACTAGACAGGGGGGGAACACTGAAGCTTTCTTT. It is translated as CATRQGGNTEAFF.

In its sample, this clone was seen a few times. The chain links TRBV9 to TRBJ1-6; D unclear. V gave up 2 bases and J gave up 5 bases, with 17 bases separating them. Per germline, CDR1 SGDLS and CDR2 YYNGEE. This CDR3 contains 17 residues. CDR3 region: CASSVPLMRLNNSPLHF. The CDR3, as DNA: TGTGCCAGCAGCGTCCCACTAATGAGATTAAATAATTCACCCCTCCACTTT.

The chain carries TRBV20-1 and TRBJ2-5; TRBD1 is a possible D gene (5 bases). The germline V gene encodes CDR1 DFQATT and CDR2 SNEGSKA (reference sequence). The CDR3 has 11 residues. V was clipped by 5 bases and J by 5 bases, with 9 bases between them. CDR3 DNA: TGCAGTGCTGACAGTTCCGAGACCCAGTACTTC. Its translation: CSADSSETQYF.